This record concerns one TCR beta chain sequence. What it binds is not known. Measured with immunoSEQ multiplex PCR; TCRdb has only the in-frame clones, and not every one. The sample carries fewer than 70,000 clones, 85% to 90% recorded once. These data are taken from a study of PD-1 blockade in classical Hodgkin lymphoma. About the study: Patients got intravenous nivolumab 3 mg/kg every 2 weeks. Overall study findings and caveats: Newly diagnosed patients reportedly trailed healthy donors in baseline TCR diversity. Diversity similar to that of newly diagnosed patients was seen at baseline in complete responders.

There was relapse after autologous stem cell transplantation in every patient, and there was variation in brentuximab vedotin exposure. Reported best responses ranged across complete response, partial response or progressive disease. From germline, CDR1 is SGHNT and CDR2 YYREEE (reference sequence). V gave up 2 bases and J gave up 0 bases, with 6 bases separating them. This CDR3 has 14 amino acids. This TCR was recovered from a human donor with classical Hodgkin lymphoma. The genes are TRBV5-4 and TRBJ1-3; D is unresolved. The material sequenced was peripheral blood mononuclear cells (PBMCs), taken before the second cycle of nivolumab. Written as DNA, the CDR3 is TGTGCCAGCAGCTTATGGGACTCTGGAAACACCATATATTTT. Amino acid sequence: CASSLWDSGNTIYF.